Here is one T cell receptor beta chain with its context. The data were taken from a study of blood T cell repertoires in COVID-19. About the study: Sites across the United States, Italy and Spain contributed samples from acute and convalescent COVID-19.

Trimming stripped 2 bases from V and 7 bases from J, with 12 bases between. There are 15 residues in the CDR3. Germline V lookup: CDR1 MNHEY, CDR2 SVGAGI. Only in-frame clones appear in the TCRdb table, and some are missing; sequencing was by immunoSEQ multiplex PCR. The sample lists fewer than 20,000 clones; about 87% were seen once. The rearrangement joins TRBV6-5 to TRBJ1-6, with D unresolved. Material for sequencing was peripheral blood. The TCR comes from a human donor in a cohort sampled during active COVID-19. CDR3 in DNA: TGTGCCAGCAGTTACAATAACAGAAGAAATTCACCCCTCCACTTT. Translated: CASSYNNRRNSPLHF.